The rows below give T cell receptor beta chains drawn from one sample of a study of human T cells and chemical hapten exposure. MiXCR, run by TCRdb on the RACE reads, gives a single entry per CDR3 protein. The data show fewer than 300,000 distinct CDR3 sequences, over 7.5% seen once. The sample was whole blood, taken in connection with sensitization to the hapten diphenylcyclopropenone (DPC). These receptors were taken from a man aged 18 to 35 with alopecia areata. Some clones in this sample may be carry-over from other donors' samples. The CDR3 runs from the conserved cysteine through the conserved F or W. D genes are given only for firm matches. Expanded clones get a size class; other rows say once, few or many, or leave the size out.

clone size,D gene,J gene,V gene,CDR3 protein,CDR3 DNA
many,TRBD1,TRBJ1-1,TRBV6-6,CASSFGQVYTEAFF,TGTGCCAGCAGTTTTGGACAGGTGTACACTGAAGCTTTCTTT
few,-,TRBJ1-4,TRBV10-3,CAISASANEKLFF,TGTGCCATCAGTGCATCCGCGAATGAAAAACTGTTTTTT
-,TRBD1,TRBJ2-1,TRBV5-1,CASSLDRGINNEQFF,TGCGCCAGCAGCTTGGACAGGGGCATCAACAATGAGCAGTTCTTC
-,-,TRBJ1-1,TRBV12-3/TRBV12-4,CASSLPLRSNTEAFF,TGTGCCAGCAGTTTGCCGCTCAGATCGAACACTGAAGCTTTCTTT
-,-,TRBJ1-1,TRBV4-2,CASSQENSGTEAFF,TGTGCCAGCAGCCAAGAGAATAGCGGAACTGAAGCTTTCTTT
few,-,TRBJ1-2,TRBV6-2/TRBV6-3,CASSYELYGYTF,TGTGCCAGCAGTTATGAGCTCTATGGCTACACCTTC
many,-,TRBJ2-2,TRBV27,CASSFPNAGELFF,TGTGCCAGCAGTTTCCCCAATGCCGGGGAGCTGTTTTTT
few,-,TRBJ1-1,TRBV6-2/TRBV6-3,CASNSFRGAETEAFF,TGTGCCAGCAACTCATTTCGGGGCGCGGAGACTGAAGCTTTCTTT
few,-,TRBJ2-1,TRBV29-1,CSGGAVDGFFFF,TGCAGCGGTGGGGCTGTAGATGGGTTCTTTTTTTTC
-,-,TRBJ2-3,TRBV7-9,CASSFPKQGGHMDTQYF,TGTGCCAGCAGCTTCCCCAAGCAGGGGGGTCACATGGATACGCAGTATTTT
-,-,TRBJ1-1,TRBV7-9,CASSYQPNTEAFF,TGTGCCAGCAGTTACCAACCGAACACTGAAGCTTTCTTT
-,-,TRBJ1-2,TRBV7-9,CASHTLTDGYGYTF,TGTGCCAGTCATACGTTGACAGACGGCTATGGCTACACCTTC
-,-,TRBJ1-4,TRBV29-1,CSVPRGEKLFF,TGCAGCGTTCCCCGAGGTGAAAAACTGTTTTTT
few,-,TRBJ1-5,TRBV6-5,CASSSFRGLGNQPQHF,TGTGCCAGCAGTTCGTTCAGGGGTTTGGGCAATCAGCCCCAGCATTTT
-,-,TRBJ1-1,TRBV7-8,CASSLGSQTEAFF,TGTGCCAGCAGCTTAGGGTCTCAGACTGAAGCTTTCTTT
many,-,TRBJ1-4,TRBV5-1,CASSLRIGVTNEKLFF,TGCGCCAGCAGCTTGCGTATCGGGGTCACTAATGAAAAACTGTTTTTT
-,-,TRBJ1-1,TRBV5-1,CASSVDRTEAFF,TGCGCCAGCAGCGTGGACCGCACTGAAGCTTTCTTT
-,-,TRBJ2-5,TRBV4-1,CASSQDGIDQETQYF,TGCGCCAGCAGCCAAGACGGGATAGATCAAGAGACCCAGTACTTC
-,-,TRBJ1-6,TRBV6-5,CASSYSYTDLSKSPLHF,TGTGCCAGCAGTTACTCATACACGGACCTCTCCAAATCACCCCTCCACTTT
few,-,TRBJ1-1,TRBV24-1,CATSALNTEAFF,TGTGCCACCAGTGCGTTGAACACTGAAGCTTTCTTT
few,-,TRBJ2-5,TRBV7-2,CASSLWWGTQETQYF,TGTGCCAGCAGCTTATGGTGGGGTACTCAAGAGACCCAGTACTTC
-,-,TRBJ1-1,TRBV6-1,CASSEGVEAAAFF,TGTGCCAGCAGTGAAGGGGTTGAGGCTGCAGCTTTCTTT
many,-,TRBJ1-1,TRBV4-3,CASSQDMWRNTEAFF,TGCGCCAGCAGCCAAGATATGTGGCGGAACACTGAAGCTTTCTTT
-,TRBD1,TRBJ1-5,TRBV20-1,CSARDRKGAAQPQHF,TGCAGTGCTAGAGATAGGAAGGGGGCAGCTCAGCCCCAGCATTTT
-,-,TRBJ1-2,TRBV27,CASSLTANYYGYTF,TGTGCCAGCAGTTTGACAGCAAATTACTATGGCTACACCTTC
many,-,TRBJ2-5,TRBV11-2,CASSLMDGKETQYF,TGTGCCAGCAGCTTAATGGATGGGAAAGAGACCCAGTACTTC
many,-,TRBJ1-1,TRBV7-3,CASSLVRQNTEAFF,TGTGCCAGCAGCTTAGTCAGGCAGAACACTGAAGCTTTCTTT
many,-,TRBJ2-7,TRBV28,CASSLRGKQYF,TGTGCCAGCAGTTTACGGGGGAAGCAGTACTTC
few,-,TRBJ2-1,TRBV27,CASSLSMANEQFF,TGTGCCAGCAGTTTATCCATGGCAAATGAGCAGTTCTTC
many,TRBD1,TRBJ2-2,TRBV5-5,CASSRTGANTGELFF,TGTGCCAGCAGTCGGACAGGGGCGAACACCGGGGAGCTGTTTTTT
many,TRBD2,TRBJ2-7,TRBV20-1,CSASPSGGPYEQYF,TGCAGTGCTAGTCCTAGCGGGGGACCCTACGAGCAGTACTTC
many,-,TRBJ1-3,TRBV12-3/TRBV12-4,CASSLRYSGNTIYF,TGTGCCAGCAGTTTGCGGTACTCTGGAAACACCATATATTTT
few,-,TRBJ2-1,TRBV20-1,CSARDQDAMSYNEQFF,TGCAGTGCTAGAGATCAGGACGCCATGTCCTACAATGAGCAGTTCTTC
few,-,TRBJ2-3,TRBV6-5,CASSYEDTDTQYF,TGTGCCAGCAGTTACGAGGACACAGATACGCAGTATTTT
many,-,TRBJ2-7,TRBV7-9,CASSSWTSSSYEQYF,TGTGCCAGCAGCTCTTGGACCTCGAGCTCCTACGAGCAGTACTTC
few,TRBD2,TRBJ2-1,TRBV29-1,CSVAGGGRNEQFF,TGCAGCGTTGCGGGCGGGGGAAGGAATGAGCAGTTCTTC
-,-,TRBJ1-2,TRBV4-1,CASSQEGPGYGYTF,TGCGCCAGCAGCCAAGAGGGGCCGGGCTATGGCTACACCTTC
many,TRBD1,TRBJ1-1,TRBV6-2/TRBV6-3,CASRDRAGEAFF,TGTGCCAGCAGAGACAGGGCGGGTGAAGCTTTCTTT
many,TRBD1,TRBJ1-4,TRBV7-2,CASSSDRGLEKLFF,TGTGCCAGCAGCTCCGACAGGGGGCTGGAAAAACTGTTTTTT
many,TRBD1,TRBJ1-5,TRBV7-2,CASSLAILRDRDQPQHF,TGTGCCAGCAGCTTAGCCATCTTACGGGACAGGGATCAGCCCCAGCATTTT
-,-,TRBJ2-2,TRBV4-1,CASSVETRRNTGELFF,TGCGCCAGCAGCGTGGAGACACGGAGGAACACCGGGGAGCTGTTTTTT
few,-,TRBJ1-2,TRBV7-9,CASSFQDLLSYGYTF,TGTGCCAGCAGCTTTCAGGACCTGCTTAGTTATGGCTACACCTTC
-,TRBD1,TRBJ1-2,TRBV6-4,CASRLGTGSYGYTF,TGTGCCAGCAGGCTTGGGACAGGCTCCTATGGCTACACCTTC
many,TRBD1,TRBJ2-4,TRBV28,CASSPAGTGMGLAKNIQYF,TGTGCCAGCAGTCCCGCCGGGACAGGGATGGGACTAGCCAAAAACATTCAGTACTTC
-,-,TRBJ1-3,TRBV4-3,CASSQGQSGGNTIYF,TGCGCCAGCAGCCAAGGACAATCGGGGGGAAACACCATATATTTT
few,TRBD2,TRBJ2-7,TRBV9,CASSSHSPRFLAAEQYF,TGTGCCAGCAGCTCTCACTCCCCCCGGTTTCTAGCGGCCGAGCAGTACTTC
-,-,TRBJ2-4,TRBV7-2,CASSLPGLNVAKNIQYF,TGTGCCAGCAGCTTACCGGGACTCAACGTAGCCAAAAACATTCAGTACTTC
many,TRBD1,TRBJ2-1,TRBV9,CASSGRLRGRTNEQFF,TGTGCCAGCAGCGGCCGACTGAGGGGGCGCACCAATGAGCAGTTCTTC